The sequence of this T cell receptor (beta chain) was determined in a study of cytomegalovirus exposure and HLA in healthy donors. Clones were sequenced by immunoSEQ multiplex PCR, and TCRdb holds only the in-frame ones, with some missing. Among fewer than 95,000 clones listed, around 82% were seen once. Trimming took 5 bases from V and 5 from J, leaving 18 bases between them. This CDR3 comprises 15 residues. CDR1 SEHNR and CDR2 FQNEAQ come from the germline V gene (reference sequence). The chain combines TRBV7-9 with TRBJ1-1; D gene unclear. This clonotype was obtained from a young woman in good health and CMV-seropositive. The sample consisted of PBMCs. This CDR3 reads CASSAGGSRGTEAFF. CDR3 bases: TGTGCCAGCAGCGCAGGCGGCTCCCGGGGAACTGAAGCTTTCTTT.